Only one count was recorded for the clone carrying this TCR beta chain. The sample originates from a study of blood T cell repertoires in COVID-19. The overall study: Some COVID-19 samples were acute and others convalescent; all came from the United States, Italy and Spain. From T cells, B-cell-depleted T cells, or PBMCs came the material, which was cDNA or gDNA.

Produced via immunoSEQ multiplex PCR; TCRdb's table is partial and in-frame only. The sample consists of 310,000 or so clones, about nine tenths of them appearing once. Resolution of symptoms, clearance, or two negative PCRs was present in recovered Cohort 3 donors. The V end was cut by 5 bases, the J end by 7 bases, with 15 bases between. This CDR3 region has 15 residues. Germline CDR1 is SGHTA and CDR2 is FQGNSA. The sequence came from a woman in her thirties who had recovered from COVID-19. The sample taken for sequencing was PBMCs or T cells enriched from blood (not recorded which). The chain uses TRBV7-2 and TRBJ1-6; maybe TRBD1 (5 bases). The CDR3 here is CASSLRRQHNSPLHF. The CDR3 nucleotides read TGTGCCAGCAGCCTCCGAAGACAGCACAATTCACCCCTCCACTTT.